The TCR beta chain described here comes from a study of blood T cell repertoires in COVID-19. On the study more broadly: Sources were T cells, B-cell-depleted T cells, or PBMCs; the material itself was cDNA or gDNA.

Sequencing used immunoSEQ multiplex PCR; TCRdb keeps in-frame clones, though not all of them. The sample has 60,000 to 75,000 clones; approximately 88% are singletons. The source material was peripheral blood. This TCR came from a human donor in a cohort sampled during active COVID-19.

The CDR3 protein is CAWNHRDLNYGYTF. Here the CDR3 DNA reads TGTGCCTGGAACCACAGGGATCTCAACTATGGCTACACCTTC. The chain couples TRBV30 to TRBJ1-2, with D perhaps TRBD1 (6 bases). In germline, CDR1 is GTSNPN, CDR2 SVGIG (reference sequence). Trimming left V 4 bases short and J 2 bases short, with 14 bases between. CDR3 size: 14 residues.